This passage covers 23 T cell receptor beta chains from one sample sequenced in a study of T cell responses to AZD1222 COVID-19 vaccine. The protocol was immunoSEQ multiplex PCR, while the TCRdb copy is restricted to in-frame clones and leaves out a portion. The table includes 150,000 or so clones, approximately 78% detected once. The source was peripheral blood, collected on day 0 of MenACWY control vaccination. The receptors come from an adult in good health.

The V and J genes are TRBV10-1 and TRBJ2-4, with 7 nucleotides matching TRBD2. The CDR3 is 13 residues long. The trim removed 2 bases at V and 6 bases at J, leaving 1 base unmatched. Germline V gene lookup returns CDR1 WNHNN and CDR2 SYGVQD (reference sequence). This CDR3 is CASSEGEGNIQYF. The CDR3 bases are TGCGCCAGCAGTGAGGGGGAGGGAAACATTCAGTACTTC.

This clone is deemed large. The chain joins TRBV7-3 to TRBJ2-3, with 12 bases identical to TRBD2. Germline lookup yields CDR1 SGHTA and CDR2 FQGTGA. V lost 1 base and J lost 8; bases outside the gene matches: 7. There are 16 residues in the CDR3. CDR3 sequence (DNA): TGTGCCAGCAGCTTAATTGCTAGCGGGGGGGCGAGTACGCAGTATTTT. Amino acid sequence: CASSLIASGGASTQYF.

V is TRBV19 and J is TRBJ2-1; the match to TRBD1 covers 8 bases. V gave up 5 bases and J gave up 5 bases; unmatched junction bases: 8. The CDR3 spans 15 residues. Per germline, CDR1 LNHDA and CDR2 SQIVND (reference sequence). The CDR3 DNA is TGTGCCAGTAGTCCCCGGACAGGGCCACACAATGAGCAGTTCTTC. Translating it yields CASSPRTGPHNEQFF. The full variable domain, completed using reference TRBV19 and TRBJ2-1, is DGGITQSPKYLFRKEGQNVTLSCEQNLNHDAMYWYRQDPGQGLRLIYYSQIVNDFQKGDIAEGYSVSREKKESFPLTVTSAQKNPTAFYLCASSPRTGPHNEQFFGPGTRLTVL.

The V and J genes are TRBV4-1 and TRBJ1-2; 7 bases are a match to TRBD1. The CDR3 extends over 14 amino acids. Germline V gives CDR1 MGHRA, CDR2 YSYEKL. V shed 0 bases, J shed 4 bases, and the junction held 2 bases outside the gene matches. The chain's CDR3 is CASSQETGFYGYTF. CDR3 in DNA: TGCGCCAGCAGCCAAGAGACAGGGTTCTATGGCTACACCTTC.

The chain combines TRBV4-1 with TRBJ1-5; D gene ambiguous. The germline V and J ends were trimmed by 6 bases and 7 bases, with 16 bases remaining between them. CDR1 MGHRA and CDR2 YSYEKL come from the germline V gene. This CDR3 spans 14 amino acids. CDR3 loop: CASSHYKGLQPQHF. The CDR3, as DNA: TGCGCCAGCAGTCATTACAAAGGGTTGCAGCCCCAGCATTTT.

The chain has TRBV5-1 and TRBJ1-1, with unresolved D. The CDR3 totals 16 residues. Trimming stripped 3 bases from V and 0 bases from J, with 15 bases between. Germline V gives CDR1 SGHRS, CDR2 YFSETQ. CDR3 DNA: TGCGCCAGCAGCTCATCCGCGGGCACGGTGAACACTGAAGCTTTCTTT. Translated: CASSSSAGTVNTEAFF.

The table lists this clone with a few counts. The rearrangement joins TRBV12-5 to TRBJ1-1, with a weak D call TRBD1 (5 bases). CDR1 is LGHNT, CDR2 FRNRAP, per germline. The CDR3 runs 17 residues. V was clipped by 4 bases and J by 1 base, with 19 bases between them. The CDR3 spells CASGSLQGYLGNTEAFF. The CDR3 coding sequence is TGTGCTAGTGGTTCCCTCCAGGGTTATCTTGGGAACACTGAAGCTTTCTTT.

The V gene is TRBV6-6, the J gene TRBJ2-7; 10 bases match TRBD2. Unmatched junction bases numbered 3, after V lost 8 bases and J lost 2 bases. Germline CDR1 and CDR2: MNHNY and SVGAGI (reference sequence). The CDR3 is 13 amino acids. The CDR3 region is CASGTSETYEQYV. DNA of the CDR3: TGTGCCAGCGGGACTAGCGAGACCTACGAGCAGTACGTC.

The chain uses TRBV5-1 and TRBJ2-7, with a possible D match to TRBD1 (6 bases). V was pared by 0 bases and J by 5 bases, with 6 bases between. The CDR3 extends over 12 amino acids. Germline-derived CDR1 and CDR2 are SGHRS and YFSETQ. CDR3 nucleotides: TGCGCCAGCAGCTTGGGGGGGCACGAGCAGTACTTC. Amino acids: CASSLGGHEQYF.

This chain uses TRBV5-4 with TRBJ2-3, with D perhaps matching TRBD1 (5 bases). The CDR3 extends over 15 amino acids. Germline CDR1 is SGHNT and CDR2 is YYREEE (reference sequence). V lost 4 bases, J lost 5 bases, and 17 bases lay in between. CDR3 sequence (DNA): TGTGCCAGCAGCCCTAGGACCTTAGGGGAAGATACGCAGTATTTT. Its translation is CASSPRTLGEDTQYF.

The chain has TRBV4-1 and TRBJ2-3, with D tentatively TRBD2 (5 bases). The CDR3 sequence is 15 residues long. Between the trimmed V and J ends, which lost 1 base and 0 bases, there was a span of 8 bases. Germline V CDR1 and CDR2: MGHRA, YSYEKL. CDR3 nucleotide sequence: TGCGCCAGCAGCCAAGGGCTAGCTAGCACAGATACGCAGTATTTT. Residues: CASSQGLASTDTQYF.

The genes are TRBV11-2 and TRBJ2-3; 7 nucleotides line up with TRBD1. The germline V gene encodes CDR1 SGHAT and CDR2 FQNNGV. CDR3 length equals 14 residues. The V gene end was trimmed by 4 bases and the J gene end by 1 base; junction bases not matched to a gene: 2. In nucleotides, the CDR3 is TGTGCCAGCAGCTCCGGACAGGGCACAGATACGCAGTATTTT. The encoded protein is CASSSGQGTDTQYF.

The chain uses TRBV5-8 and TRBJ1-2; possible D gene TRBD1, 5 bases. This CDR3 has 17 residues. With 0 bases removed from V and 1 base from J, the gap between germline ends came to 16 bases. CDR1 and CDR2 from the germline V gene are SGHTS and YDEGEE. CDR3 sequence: CASSLGGEYFFNYGYTF. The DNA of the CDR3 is TGTGCCAGCAGCTTGGGAGGGGAGTACTTCTTTAACTATGGCTACACCTTC.

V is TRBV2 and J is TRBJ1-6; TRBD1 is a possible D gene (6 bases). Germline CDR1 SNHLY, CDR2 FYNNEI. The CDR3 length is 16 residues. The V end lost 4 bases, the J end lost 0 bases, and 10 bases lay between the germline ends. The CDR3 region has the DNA TGTGCCAGCAGTGTTAGGGGGAGCTCCTATAATTCACCCCTCCACTTT. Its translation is CASSVRGSSYNSPLHF.

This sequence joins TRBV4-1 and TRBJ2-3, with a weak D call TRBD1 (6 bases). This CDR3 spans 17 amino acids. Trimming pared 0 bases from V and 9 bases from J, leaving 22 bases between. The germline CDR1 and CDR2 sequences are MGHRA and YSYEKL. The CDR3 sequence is CASSQDRGPRSRGTQYF. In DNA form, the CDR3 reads TGCGCCAGCAGCCAAGATCGGGGACCCAGGAGTAGGGGGACGCAGTATTTT.

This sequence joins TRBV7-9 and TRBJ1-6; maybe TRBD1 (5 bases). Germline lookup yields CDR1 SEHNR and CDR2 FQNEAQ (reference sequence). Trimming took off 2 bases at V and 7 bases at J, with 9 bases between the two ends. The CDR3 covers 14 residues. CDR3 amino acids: CASSLSGANSPLHF. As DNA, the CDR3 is TGTGCCAGCAGCTTAAGCGGGGCGAATTCACCCCTCCACTTT.

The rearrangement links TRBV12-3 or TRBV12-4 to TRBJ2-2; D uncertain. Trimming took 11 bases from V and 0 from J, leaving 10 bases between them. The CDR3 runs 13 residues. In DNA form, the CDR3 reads TGTGCCTTACGGGCGGCGAACACCGGGGAGCTGTTTTTT. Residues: CALRAANTGELFF.

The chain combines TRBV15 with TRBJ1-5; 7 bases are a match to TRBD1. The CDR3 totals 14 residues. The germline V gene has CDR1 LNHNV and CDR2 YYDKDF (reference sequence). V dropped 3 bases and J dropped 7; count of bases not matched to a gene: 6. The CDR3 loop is CATSRTGYGQPQHF. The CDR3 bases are TGTGCCACCAGCAGGACAGGGTATGGGCAGCCCCAGCATTTT.

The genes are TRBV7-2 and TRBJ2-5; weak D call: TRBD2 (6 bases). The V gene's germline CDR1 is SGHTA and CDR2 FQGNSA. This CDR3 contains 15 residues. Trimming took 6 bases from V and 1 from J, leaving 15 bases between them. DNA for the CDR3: TGTGCCAGCAGGAAGGCTAGCGCCGCCCAAGAGACCCAGTACTTC. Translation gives CASRKASAAQETQYF.

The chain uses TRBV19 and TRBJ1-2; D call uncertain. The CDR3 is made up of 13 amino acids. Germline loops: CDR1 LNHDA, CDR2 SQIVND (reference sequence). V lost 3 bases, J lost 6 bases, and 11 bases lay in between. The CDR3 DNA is TGTGCCAGTAGTATGGTCCGGTCGAATGGCTACACCTTC. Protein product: CASSMVRSNGYTF.

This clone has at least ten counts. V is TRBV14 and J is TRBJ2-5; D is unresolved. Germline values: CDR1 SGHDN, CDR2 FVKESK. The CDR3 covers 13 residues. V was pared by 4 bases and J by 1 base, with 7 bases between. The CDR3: CASSRFAQETQYF. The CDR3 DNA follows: TGTGCCAGCAGCCGTTTTGCCCAAGAGACCCAGTACTTC.

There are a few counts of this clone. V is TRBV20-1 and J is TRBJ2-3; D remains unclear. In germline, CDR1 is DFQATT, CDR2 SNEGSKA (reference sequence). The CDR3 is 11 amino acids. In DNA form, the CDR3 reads TGCAGGGCGACCGGATCCGAGGCGCAGTATTTT. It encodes CRATGSEAQYF.

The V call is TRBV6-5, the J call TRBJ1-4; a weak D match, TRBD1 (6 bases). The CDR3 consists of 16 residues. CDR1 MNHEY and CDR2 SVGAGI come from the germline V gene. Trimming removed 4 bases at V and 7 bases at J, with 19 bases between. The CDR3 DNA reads TGTGCCAGCAGTTTCCGGGACACCTATAGGTCTGAAAAACTGTTTTTT. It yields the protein CASSFRDTYRSEKLFF.